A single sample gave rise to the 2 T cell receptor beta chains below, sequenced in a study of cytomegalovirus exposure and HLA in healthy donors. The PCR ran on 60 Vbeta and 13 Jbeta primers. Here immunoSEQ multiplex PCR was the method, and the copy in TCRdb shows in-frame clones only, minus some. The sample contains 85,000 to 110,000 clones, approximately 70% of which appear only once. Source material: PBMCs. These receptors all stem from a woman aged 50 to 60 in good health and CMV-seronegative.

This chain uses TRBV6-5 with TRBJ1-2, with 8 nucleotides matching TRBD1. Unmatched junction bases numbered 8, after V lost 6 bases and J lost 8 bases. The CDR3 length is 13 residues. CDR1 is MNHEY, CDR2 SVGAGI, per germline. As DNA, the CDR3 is TGTGCCAGCAGCCCGGACAGGGAAGGCGGCTACACCTTC. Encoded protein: CASSPDREGGYTF.

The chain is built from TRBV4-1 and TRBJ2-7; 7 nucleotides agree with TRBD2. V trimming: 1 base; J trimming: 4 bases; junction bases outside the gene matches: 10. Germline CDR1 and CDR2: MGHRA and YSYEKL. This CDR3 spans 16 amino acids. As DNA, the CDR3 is TGCGCCAGCAGCCAAGTGGTCCGGGGGGAAACTTACGAGCAGTACTTC. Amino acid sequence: CASSQVVRGETYEQYF.